Listed below are T cell receptor beta chains from one sample, sequenced in a study of blood T cell repertoires in COVID-19. This table comes from immunoSEQ multiplex PCR, and its TCRdb copy is limited to in-frame clones, with some not included. This sample carries roughly 43,000 clones, about 91% of them seen once, and the ten largest clones take just over 15%. Sequencing was done on a sample of peripheral blood. The receptors stem from a man aged 60-69 years with active COVID-19. Each CDR3 is given with its conserved first and last residue. Each record gives: clone size, D gene, J gene, V gene, CDR3 DNA, CDR3 protein. The D gene is left open where the match is weak. Expanded clones are given a class, and other clones once, few, many or no size at all.

once,-,TRBJ2-3,TRBV6-4,TGTGCCAGCAGTGTATCCAGCACAGATACGCAGTATTTT,CASSVSSTDTQYF
once,-,TRBJ2-1,TRBV18,TGTGCCAGCTCACTCCAGGGTGGGAACAATGAGCAGTTCTTC,CASSLQGGNNEQFF
-,-,TRBJ1-1,TRBV7-8,TGTGCCAGCAGTGGGCAGGCAGGGACTGAAGCTTTCTTT,CASSGQAGTEAFF
-,-,TRBJ2-1,TRBV5-1,TGCGCCAGCAGCAAAGATTCACAGGGCGGCAATGAGCAGTTCTTC,CASSKDSQGGNEQFF
-,TRBD1,TRBJ1-1,TRBV2,TGTGCCAGCAGCGGGACAGGGGCCACTGAAGCTTTCTTT,CASSGTGATEAFF
-,TRBD2,TRBJ2-5,TRBV6-2/TRBV6-3,TGTGCCAGCAGTTACCTCCTTCCGCGGGGGATTCAATATCAAGAGACCCAGTACTTC,CASSYLLPRGIQYQETQYF
-,TRBD1,TRBJ1-5,TRBV12-3/TRBV12-4,TGTGCCAGCAGTTCGGCAGGGGGTCAGCCCCAGCATTTT,CASSSAGGQPQHF
-,-,TRBJ2-2,TRBV7-2,TGTGCCAGCAGCTTAAGGGTGGGGCACACCGGGGAGCTGTTTTTT,CASSLRVGHTGELFF
-,-,TRBJ2-2,TRBV11-2,TGTGCCAGCAGCTTACCCCAGGGCGGGGAGCTGTTTTTT,CASSLPQGGELFF
few,TRBD1,TRBJ1-5,TRBV7-9,TGTGCCAGCAGCCCGGGACAGGGAATGTTAACCCAGCATTTT,CASSPGQGMLTQHF
-,-,TRBJ1-3,TRBV6-5,TGTGCCAGCAGACTTGACAGGAACTCTGGAAACACCATATATTTT,CASRLDRNSGNTIYF
-,-,TRBJ1-4,TRBV19,TGTGCCAGTAGTTCCCACAGCAATGAAAAACTGTTTTTT,CASSSHSNEKLFF
once,TRBD2,TRBJ2-7,TRBV6-1,TGTGCCAGCAGTGAACCAGCGGGAGGCTATAAGCAGTACTTC,CASSEPAGGYKQYF
-,-,TRBJ2-5,TRBV19,TGTGCCAGTAGTGCCAGACTCGCCCGGGAGACCCAGTACTTC,CASSARLARETQYF
-,-,TRBJ2-1,TRBV25-1,TGTGCCAGCCGCCGGGGCGGGGACTCCTACAATGAGCAGTTCTTC,CASRRGGDSYNEQFF
large,-,TRBJ1-5,TRBV7-8,TGTGCCAGCAGCTTAGCCCCTTTGGGGGGAGTAGGCTATAGCAATCAGCCCCAGCATTTT,CASSLAPLGGVGYSNQPQHF
-,TRBD2,TRBJ2-6,TRBV18,TGTGCCAGCTCACGCGGGACTAGCGGATCTGGGGCCAACGTCCTGACTTTC,CASSRGTSGSGANVLTF
-,TRBD2,TRBJ2-7,TRBV6-2/TRBV6-3,TGTGCCAGCAGTTGGGGGACTAGCGGAGCCTACGAGCAGTACTTC,CASSWGTSGAYEQYF
-,-,TRBJ2-1,TRBV3-1/TRBV3-2,TGTGCCAGCAGCCAAGACAGGATTACCTACAATGAGCAGTTCTTC,CASSQDRITYNEQFF
once,TRBD1,TRBJ1-4,TRBV24-1,TGTGCCACCAGTGATGCCGGGACAGAGGATGAAAAACTGTTTTTT,CATSDAGTEDEKLFF
-,-,TRBJ2-7,TRBV30,TGTGCCTGGAGTGTTAGCGTCTACGAGCAGTACTTC,CAWSVSVYEQYF
-,TRBD1,TRBJ1-4,TRBV7-9,TGTGCCAGCAGTAAGGGACAGGGGAGTGAAAAACTGTTTTTT,CASSKGQGSEKLFF
-,TRBD1,TRBJ1-2,TRBV6-5,TGTGCCAGCAGTCCGACAGGGAACTATGGCTACACCTTC,CASSPTGNYGYTF